The next 29 T cell receptor beta chains were all read from a single sample in a study of T cell changes during pregnancy in multiple sclerosis. Using immunoSEQ multiplex PCR, the repertoire was profiled, and TCRdb retains in-frame clones only, with some absent. In the table there are tens of thousands of clones, 89% of which are singletons. Here the sequenced sample was CD4+ T cells from peripheral blood mononuclear cells, taken after pregnancy. These receptors originate from a female donor with multiple sclerosis, enrolled in a pregnancy study.

The chain joins TRBV5-1 to TRBJ2-7; 7 positions match TRBD1. Germline values: CDR1 SGHRS, CDR2 YFSETQ. With V trimmed by 6 bases and J by 6 bases, 3 bases remained unmatched. This CDR3 contains 11 residues. This CDR3 reads CASKTGVEQYF. CDR3 nucleotide sequence: TGCGCCAGCAAAACAGGGGTCGAGCAGTACTTC.

This sequence joins TRBV6-1 and TRBJ2-1, with 14 nucleotides matching TRBD2. CDR3 length: 15 amino acids. Per the germline V gene, CDR1 is MNHNS and CDR2 is SASEGT. With V trimmed by 5 bases and J by 8 bases, 5 bases remained unmatched. Written as DNA, the CDR3 is TGTGCCAGCAGTTCGACTAGCGGGAGGGTTTATGAGCAGTTCTTC. Translating it yields CASSSTSGRVYEQFF.

This chain connects TRBV18 to TRBJ1-4; 9 bases agree with TRBD1. Per the germline V gene, CDR1 is KGHSH and CDR2 is LQKENI. The junction had 7 bases not matched to a gene; V was cut back by 3 bases and J by 8 bases. CDR3 length equals 15 residues. CDR3 protein: CASSPWGTGNEKLFF. For the CDR3, the DNA is TGTGCCAGCTCACCCTGGGGGACAGGGAACGAAAAACTGTTTTTT. The full variable domain, rest sourced from reference TRBV18 and TRBJ1-4, is NAGVMQNPRHLVRRRGQEARLRCSPMKGHSHVYWYRQLPEEGLKFMVYLQKENIIDESGMPKERFSAEFPKEGPSILRIQQVVRGDSAAYFCASSPWGTGNEKLFFGSGTQLSVL.

The rearrangement joins TRBV2 to TRBJ1-1, with a possible D match to TRBD1 (5 bases). Germline CDR1 and CDR2: SNHLY and FYNNEI. The CDR3 loop spans 12 amino acids. The V end lost 7 bases, the J end lost 6 bases, and 12 bases lay between the germline ends. CDR3 region: CASNPGKAEAFF. The CDR3 bases are TGTGCCAGCAACCCAGGGAAGGCTGAAGCTTTCTTT.

V and J are TRBV30 and TRBJ1-1; TRBD1 matches 7 bases. This CDR3 is built from 13 residues. With 4 bases clipped from V and 4 bases from J, the junction kept 6 bases outside the gene matches. Germline V gene sequence: CDR1 GTSNPN, CDR2 SVGIG (reference sequence). The CDR3 is CAWNMDRSTEAFF. CDR3 nucleotides: TGTGCCTGGAATATGGACAGGAGCACTGAAGCTTTCTTT.

DNA for the CDR3: TGTGCCAGCAACCGGTGGGGAGATGGCTACACCTTC. Amino acids: CASNRWGDGYTF. V usage is TRBV28 and J usage is TRBJ1-2, with D unresolved. V gave up 7 bases and J gave up 6 bases, with 12 bases separating them. CDR3 length equals 12 residues. Germline CDR1 reads MDHEN; CDR2 reads SYDVKM.

The V and J genes are TRBV5-1 and TRBJ2-2; 7 nucleotides match TRBD1. V gave up 4 bases and J gave up 3 bases; unmatched junction bases: 6. The CDR3 extends over 15 amino acids. Germline V CDR1 and CDR2: SGHRS, YFSETQ. The CDR3 region has the DNA TGCGCCAGCAGCGGACAGGCGTTTGACACCGGGGAGCTGTTTTTT. This gives the protein CASSGQAFDTGELFF.

With respect to this clone: One junction end disagrees with the germline gene, perhaps due to a read error. V is TRBV7-2 and J is TRBJ2-1; maybe TRBD2 (5 bases). Germline V gene lookup returns CDR1 SGHTA and CDR2 FQGNSA. CDR3 length: 15 amino acids. CDR3: CASSGWESSHNEQFF. The CDR3 DNA is TGTGCCAGCAGCGGATGGGAGTCCTCCCACAATGAGCAGTTCTTC.

This sequence joins TRBV6-1 and TRBJ2-7, with TRBD2 as a possible D gene (5 bases). Deletions cut 6 bases from V and 7 bases from J, with 22 bases between. This CDR3 contains 15 residues. The V gene's germline CDR1 is MNHNS and CDR2 SASEGT. CDR3 amino acids: CASSGFSGPLGEQYF. CDR3 DNA sequence: TGTGCCAGCAGCGGGTTCAGCGGACCACTAGGAGAGCAGTACTTC.

The J gene is TRBJ1-3, the V gene TRBV10-1; 7 bases line up with TRBD1. Germline CDR1 and CDR2: WNHNN and SYGVQD (reference sequence). Trimming removed 5 bases from V and 0 bases from J; junction bases left unmatched: 4. The CDR3 loop spans 15 amino acids. This CDR3 reads CASSPGTASGNTIYF. The CDR3 DNA reads as TGCGCCAGCAGTCCCGGGACAGCCTCTGGAAACACCATATATTTT.

The chain couples TRBV5-4 to TRBJ1-1, with TRBD1 as a possible D gene (6 bases). Germline loops: CDR1 SGHNT, CDR2 YYREEE (reference sequence). This CDR3 spans 15 amino acids. V dropped 4 bases and J dropped 6 bases, with 19 bases sitting between them. The CDR3 region has the DNA TGTGCCAGCAGCGGCATTACGAGACAGGCCTCTGAAGCTTTCTTT. This sequence encodes CASSGITRQASEAFF.

The chain links TRBV19 to TRBJ1-5, with 8 bases lining up with TRBD1. The V gene's germline CDR1 is LNHDA and CDR2 SQIVND (reference sequence). This CDR3 spans 16 amino acids. The V gene end was trimmed by 5 bases and the J gene end by 5 bases; junction bases not matched to a gene: 11. CDR3 loop: CASSSRTGKIDQPQHF. The CDR3 coding sequence is TGTGCCAGTAGTTCCCGGACAGGGAAGATCGATCAGCCCCAGCATTTT.

V is TRBV28 and J is TRBJ2-7; D not certain. The CDR3 consists of 13 residues. Germline CDR1 and CDR2: MDHEN and SYDVKM. Trimming shortened V by 6 bases and J by 2 bases, and 11 bases separated the two germline ends. This CDR3 is CASRTPSTYEQYF. The CDR3 region has the DNA TGTGCCAGCAGAACGCCCAGTACCTACGAGCAGTACTTC.

V and J are TRBV10-2 and TRBJ2-1; the match to TRBD2 covers 11 bases. V trimming: 0 bases; J trimming: 9 bases; junction bases outside the gene matches: 13. CDR3 length: 18 amino acids. Looked up from germline, CDR1 is WSHSY and CDR2 is SAAADI. The CDR3 region has the DNA TGCGCCAGCAGTGAGTCCCGGGGAACTAGCGGGAGTAACGGTGAGCAGTTCTTC. Translation: CASSESRGTSGSNGEQFF.

Written as DNA, the CDR3 is TGTGCCAGCTCACTAAACAGGGAACCCTACGAGCAGTACTTC. Protein product: CASSLNREPYEQYF. The chain links TRBV18 to TRBJ2-7; tentatively, D is TRBD1 (6 bases). Germline V lookup: CDR1 KGHSH, CDR2 LQKENI. Deletions cut 4 bases from V and 2 bases from J, with 12 bases between. The CDR3 covers 14 residues.

The chain joins TRBV10-3 to TRBJ2-7; D is possibly TRBD1 (5 bases). This CDR3 contains 13 residues. Per the germline V gene, CDR1 is ENHRY and CDR2 is SYGVKD. Trimming removed 2 bases at V and 0 bases at J, with 5 bases between. Here the CDR3 reads CAISEGASYEQYF. The CDR3 region has the DNA TGTGCCATCAGTGAGGGGGCCTCCTACGAGCAGTACTTC.

The CDR3 loop is CAWIPSSYNSPLHF. CDR3 sequence (DNA): TGTGCCTGGATACCGAGCTCCTATAATTCACCCCTCCACTTT. The chain carries TRBV30 and TRBJ1-6; the D is unclear. V was pared by 4 bases and J by 0 bases, with 7 bases between. The CDR3 has 14 amino acids. Germline values: CDR1 GTSNPN, CDR2 SVGIG (reference sequence).

The chain is built from TRBV25-1 and TRBJ2-7; weak D call: TRBD2 (5 bases). CDR1 MGHDK and CDR2 SYGVNS come from the germline V gene. This CDR3 is built from 15 residues. Trimming shortened V by 1 base and J by 4 bases, and 14 bases separated the two germline ends. The CDR3 bases are TGTGCCAGCAGTGAATCAGAAGGGTCGGGGTACGAGCAGTACTTC. The encoded protein is CASSESEGSGYEQYF.

The chain carries TRBV2 and TRBJ2-7, with TRBD1 matching over 12 bases. Unmatched junction bases numbered 10, after V lost 9 bases and J lost 7 bases. The CDR3 sequence is 14 residues long. Germline V gene lookup returns CDR1 SNHLY and CDR2 FYNNEI. CDR3 region: CASQAGQGAREQYF. The DNA of the CDR3 is TGTGCCAGTCAAGCGGGACAGGGGGCCCGGGAGCAGTACTTC.

CDR3 in amino acids: CASSLGQGSYDEQFF. The CDR3 DNA follows: TGTGCCAGCAGCCTGGGACAGGGGTCTTATGATGAGCAGTTCTTC. This chain links TRBV5-8 with TRBJ2-1; 10 bases fit TRBD1. Losses at the gene ends were 4 bases for V and 8 bases for J; bases not matched to a gene: 9. CDR1 and CDR2 from the germline V gene are SGHTS and YDEGEE. The CDR3 is 15 residues long.

CDR3 region: CASSFDSNYGYTF. The CDR3 region has the DNA TGTGCCAGCAGCTTTGACAGCAACTATGGCTACACCTTC. The V call is TRBV7-9, the J call TRBJ1-2; the D gene is possibly TRBD1 (5 bases). Trimming cost V 3 bases and J 2 bases, with 7 bases left between them. The CDR3 loop spans 13 amino acids. Per the germline V gene, CDR1 is SEHNR and CDR2 is FQNEAQ (reference sequence).

J is TRBJ1-1 and V is TRBV19; the D gene is possibly TRBD1 (5 bases). The V and J ends lost 2 bases and 8 bases respectively, with 12 bases between them. Germline CDR1 LNHDA, CDR2 SQIVND (reference sequence). The CDR3 sequence is 13 residues long. CDR3 sequence (DNA): TGTGCCAGTAGTATAACGGGGGAGTCGGAAGCTTTCTTT. It specifies CASSITGESEAFF.

This chain uses TRBV19 with TRBJ2-1, with 13 bases fitting TRBD2. V trimming: 2 bases; J trimming: 6 bases; junction bases outside the gene matches: 7. Germline V gene data show CDR1 as LNHDA and CDR2 as SQIVND (reference sequence). There are 17 residues in the CDR3. The CDR3, as DNA: TGTGCCAGTAGTATACTGTGGACTAGCGGGAGTCTCAATGAGCAGTTCTTC. Its protein is CASSILWTSGSLNEQFF.

The chain uses TRBV6-4 and TRBJ1-2; TRBD1 is a possible D gene (5 bases). Germline lookup yields CDR1 MRHNA and CDR2 SNTAGT. The V end lost 3 bases, the J end lost 7 bases, and 18 bases lay between the germline ends. This CDR3 has 15 amino acids. The CDR3 protein is CASSDVMMGHGGYTF. CDR3 coding DNA: TGTGCCAGCAGTGATGTTATGATGGGGCACGGTGGCTACACCTTC.

The gene calls are TRBV10-3 and TRBJ2-1, with TRBD1 identical over 8 bases. In germline, CDR1 is ENHRY, CDR2 SYGVKD. The CDR3 has 15 amino acids. V lost 4 bases, J lost 2 bases, and 4 bases stayed unmatched. The CDR3 DNA reads TGTGCCATCAGTGGAGGGACAGGAGCCTACAATGAGCAGTTCTTC. It specifies CAISGGTGAYNEQFF.

The chain combines TRBV27 with TRBJ2-5; 8 bases match TRBD2. The CDR3 covers 16 residues. V shed 3 bases, J shed 4 bases, and the junction held 10 bases outside the gene matches. Germline loops: CDR1 MNHEY, CDR2 SMNVEV (reference sequence). In DNA, the CDR3 is TGTGCCAGCAGTTTGCAGCCGGGACTAGTATTAGAGACCCAGTACTTC. Translated, it gives CASSLQPGLVLETQYF.

The rearrangement uses TRBV11-2 and TRBJ2-2; weak D call: TRBD2 (6 bases). Trimming took off 1 base at V and 0 bases at J, with 9 bases between the two ends. Germline CDR1 SGHAT, CDR2 FQNNGV. The CDR3 consists of 16 residues. CDR3 in amino acids: CASSLVGGANTGELFF. For the CDR3, the DNA is TGTGCCAGCAGCTTAGTTGGAGGGGCGAACACCGGGGAGCTGTTTTTT.

Here the CDR3 reads CATSKGRQETQYF. CDR3 DNA: TGTGCCACCAGCAAAGGGAGACAAGAGACCCAGTACTTC. The V call is TRBV15, the J call TRBJ2-5, with D perhaps matching TRBD2 (5 bases). The V end was cut by 4 bases, the J end by 2 bases, with 8 bases between. The V gene's germline CDR1 is LNHNV and CDR2 YYDKDF (reference sequence). The CDR3 extends over 13 amino acids.

This clone was counted a few times. The V gene is TRBV6-5, the J gene TRBJ2-1, with unresolved D. V lost 3 bases and J lost 10, with 7 bases in between. Germline V gives CDR1 MNHEY, CDR2 SVGAGI. The CDR3 is made up of 11 amino acids. The CDR3 reads CASSYRTEQFF. As DNA, the CDR3 is TGTGCCAGCAGTTATAGAACGGAGCAGTTCTTC.